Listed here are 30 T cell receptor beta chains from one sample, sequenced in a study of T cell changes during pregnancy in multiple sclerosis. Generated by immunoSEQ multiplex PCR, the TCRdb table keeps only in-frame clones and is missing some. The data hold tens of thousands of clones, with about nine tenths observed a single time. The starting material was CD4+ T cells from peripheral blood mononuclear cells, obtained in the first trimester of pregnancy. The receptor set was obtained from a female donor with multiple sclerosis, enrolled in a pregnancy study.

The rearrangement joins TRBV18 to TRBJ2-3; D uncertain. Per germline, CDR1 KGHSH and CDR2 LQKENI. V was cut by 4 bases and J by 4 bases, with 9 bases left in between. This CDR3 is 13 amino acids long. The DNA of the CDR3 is TGTGCCAGCTCACGCGCACAGTCAGATACGCAGTATTTT. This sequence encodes CASSRAQSDTQYF.

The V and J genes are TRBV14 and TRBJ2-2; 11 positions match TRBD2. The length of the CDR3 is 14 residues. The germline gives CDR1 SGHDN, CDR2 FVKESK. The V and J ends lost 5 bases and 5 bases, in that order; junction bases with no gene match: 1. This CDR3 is CASSRTSGTGELFF. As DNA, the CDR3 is TGTGCCAGCAGCAGGACTAGCGGGACCGGGGAGCTGTTTTTT.

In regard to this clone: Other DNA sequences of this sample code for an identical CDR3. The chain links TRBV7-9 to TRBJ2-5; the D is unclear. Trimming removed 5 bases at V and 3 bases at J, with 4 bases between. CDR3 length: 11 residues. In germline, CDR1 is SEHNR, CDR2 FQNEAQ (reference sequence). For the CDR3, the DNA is TGTGCCAGCAGCCGAGAAGAGACCCAGTACTTC. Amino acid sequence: CASSREETQYF.

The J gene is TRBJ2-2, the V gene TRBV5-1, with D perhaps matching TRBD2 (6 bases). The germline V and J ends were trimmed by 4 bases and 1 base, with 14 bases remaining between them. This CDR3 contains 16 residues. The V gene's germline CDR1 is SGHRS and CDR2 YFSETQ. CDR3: CASSLTGLKNTGELFF. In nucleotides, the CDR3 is TGCGCCAGCAGCCTTACGGGACTCAAGAACACCGGGGAGCTGTTTTTT.

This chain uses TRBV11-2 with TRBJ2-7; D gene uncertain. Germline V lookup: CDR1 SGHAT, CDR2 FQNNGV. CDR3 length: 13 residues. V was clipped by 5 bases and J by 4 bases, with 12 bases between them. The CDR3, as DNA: TGTGCCAGCAGCCCGATCGCGAGATACGAGCAGTACTTC. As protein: CASSPIARYEQYF.

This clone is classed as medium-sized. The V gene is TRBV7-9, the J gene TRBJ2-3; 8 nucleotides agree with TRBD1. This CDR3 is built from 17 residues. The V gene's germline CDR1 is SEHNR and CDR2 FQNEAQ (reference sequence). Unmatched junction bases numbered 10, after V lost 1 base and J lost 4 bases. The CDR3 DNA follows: TGTGCCAGCAGCTTAGAGTTGGTGCAGGGGGCGGCAGATACGCAGTATTTT. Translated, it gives CASSLELVQGAADTQYF.

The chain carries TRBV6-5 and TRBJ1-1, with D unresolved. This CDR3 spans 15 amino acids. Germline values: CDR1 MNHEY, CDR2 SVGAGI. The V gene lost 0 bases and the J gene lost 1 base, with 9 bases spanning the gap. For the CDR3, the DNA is TGTGCCAGCAGTTACTCGGGCAGCCCGAACACTGAAGCTTTCTTT. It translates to CASSYSGSPNTEAFF.

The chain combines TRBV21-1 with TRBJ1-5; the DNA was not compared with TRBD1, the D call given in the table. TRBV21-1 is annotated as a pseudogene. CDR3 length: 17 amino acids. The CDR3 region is CASSKECNRGRDQPQHF. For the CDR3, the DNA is TGTGCCAGCAGCAAAGAGTGTAACAGGGGGCGAGATCAGCCCCAGCATTTT.

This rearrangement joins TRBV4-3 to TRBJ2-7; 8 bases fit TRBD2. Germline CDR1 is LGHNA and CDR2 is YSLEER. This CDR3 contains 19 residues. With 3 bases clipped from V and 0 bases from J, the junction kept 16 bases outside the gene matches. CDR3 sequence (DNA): TGCGCCAGCAGCCATCGATCCGTTCGTCAGCGGGGGACCTCCTACGAGCAGTACTTC. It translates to CASSHRSVRQRGTSYEQYF.

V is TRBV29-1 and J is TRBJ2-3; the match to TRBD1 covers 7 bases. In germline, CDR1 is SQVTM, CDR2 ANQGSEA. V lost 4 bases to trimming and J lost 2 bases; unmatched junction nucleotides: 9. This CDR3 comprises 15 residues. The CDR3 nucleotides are TGCAGCGTTGTGATGGACAGGAGCTTCACAGATACGCAGTATTTT. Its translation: CSVVMDRSFTDTQYF.

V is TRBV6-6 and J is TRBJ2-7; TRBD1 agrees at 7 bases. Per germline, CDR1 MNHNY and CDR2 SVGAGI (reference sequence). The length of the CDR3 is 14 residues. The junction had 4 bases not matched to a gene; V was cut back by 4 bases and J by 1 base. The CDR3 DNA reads TGTGCCAGCAGTTCCCCGGGACAGTCCTACGAGCAGTACTTC. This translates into CASSSPGQSYEQYF.

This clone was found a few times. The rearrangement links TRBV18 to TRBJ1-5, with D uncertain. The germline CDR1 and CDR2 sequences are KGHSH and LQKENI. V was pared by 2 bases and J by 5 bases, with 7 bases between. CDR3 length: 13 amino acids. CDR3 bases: TGTGCCAGCTCACCAGCGTTCGATCAGCCCCAGCATTTT. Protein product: CASSPAFDQPQHF.

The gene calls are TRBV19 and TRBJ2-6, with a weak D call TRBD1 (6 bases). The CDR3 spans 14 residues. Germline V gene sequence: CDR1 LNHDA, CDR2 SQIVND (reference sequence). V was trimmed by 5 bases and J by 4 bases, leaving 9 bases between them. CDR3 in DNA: TGTGCCAGTAGTGGGGGCACCGGGGCCAACGTCCTGACTTTC. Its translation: CASSGGTGANVLTF.

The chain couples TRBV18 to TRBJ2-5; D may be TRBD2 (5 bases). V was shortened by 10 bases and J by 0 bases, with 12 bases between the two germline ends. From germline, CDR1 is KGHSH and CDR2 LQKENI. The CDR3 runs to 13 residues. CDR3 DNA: TGTGCCACTTCCGCGGGTTACCAAGAGACCCAGTACTTC. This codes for CATSAGYQETQYF.

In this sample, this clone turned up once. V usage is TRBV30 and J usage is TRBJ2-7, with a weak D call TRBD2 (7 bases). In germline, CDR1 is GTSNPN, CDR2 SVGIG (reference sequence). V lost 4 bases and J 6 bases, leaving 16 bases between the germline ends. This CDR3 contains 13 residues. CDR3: CAWNLGGDSEQYF. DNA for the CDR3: TGTGCCTGGAATCTAGGGGGGGATTCCGAGCAGTACTTC.

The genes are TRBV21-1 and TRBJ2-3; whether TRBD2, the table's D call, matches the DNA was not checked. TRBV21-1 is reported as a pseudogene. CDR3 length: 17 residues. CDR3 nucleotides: TGTGCCAGCAGCAAAGCCTCTCGAGGGAGGGTGGTAGATACGCAGTATTTT. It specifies CASSKASRGRVVDTQYF.

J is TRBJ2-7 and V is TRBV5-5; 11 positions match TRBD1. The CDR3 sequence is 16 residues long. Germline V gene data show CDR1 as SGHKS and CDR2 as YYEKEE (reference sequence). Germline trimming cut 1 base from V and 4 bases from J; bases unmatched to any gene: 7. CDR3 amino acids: CASSLNVGTGGYEQYF. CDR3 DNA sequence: TGTGCCAGCAGCTTGAACGTAGGGACAGGGGGGTACGAGCAGTACTTC.

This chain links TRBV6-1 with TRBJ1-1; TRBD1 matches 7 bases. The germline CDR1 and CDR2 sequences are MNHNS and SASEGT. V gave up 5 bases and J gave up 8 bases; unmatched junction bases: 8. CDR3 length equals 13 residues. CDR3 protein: CASSLDRAVEAFF. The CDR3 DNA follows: TGTGCCAGCAGTCTCGACAGGGCGGTGGAAGCTTTCTTT.

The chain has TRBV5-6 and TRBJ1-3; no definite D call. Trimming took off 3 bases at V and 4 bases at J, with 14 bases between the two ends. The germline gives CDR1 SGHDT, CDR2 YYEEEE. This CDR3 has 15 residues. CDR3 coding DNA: TGTGCCAGCAGCTCGGGGTTAAGGACGGGAAACACCATATATTTT. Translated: CASSSGLRTGNTIYF.

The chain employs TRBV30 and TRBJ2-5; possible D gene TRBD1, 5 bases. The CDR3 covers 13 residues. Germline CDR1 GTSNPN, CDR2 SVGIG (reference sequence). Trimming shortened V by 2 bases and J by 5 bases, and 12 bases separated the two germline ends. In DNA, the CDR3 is TGTGCCTGGAGTCGCAGGGAACGGGAGACCCAGTACTTC. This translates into CAWSRRERETQYF.

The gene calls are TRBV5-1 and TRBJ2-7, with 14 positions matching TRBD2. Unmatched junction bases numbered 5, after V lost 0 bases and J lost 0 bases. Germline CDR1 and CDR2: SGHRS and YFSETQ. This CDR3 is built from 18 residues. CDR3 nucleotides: TGCGCCAGCAGCTTGGGACTAGCGGGAGGGCCGAGCTCCTACGAGCAGTACTTC. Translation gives CASSLGLAGGPSSYEQYF.

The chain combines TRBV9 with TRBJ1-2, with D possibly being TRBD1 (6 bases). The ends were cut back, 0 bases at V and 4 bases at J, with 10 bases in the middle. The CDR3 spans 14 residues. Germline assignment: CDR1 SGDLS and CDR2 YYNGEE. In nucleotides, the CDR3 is TGTGCCAGCAGCGTAGGTCAGGGGAGCTATGGCTACACCTTC. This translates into CASSVGQGSYGYTF.

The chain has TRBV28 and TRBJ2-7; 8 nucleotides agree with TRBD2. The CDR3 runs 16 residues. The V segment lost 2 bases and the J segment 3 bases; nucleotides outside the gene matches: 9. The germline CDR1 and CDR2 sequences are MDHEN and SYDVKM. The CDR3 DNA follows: TGTGCCAGCAGTTTAACCGGGGGGGGAAGTGGCTACGAGCAGTACTTC. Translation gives CASSLTGGGSGYEQYF. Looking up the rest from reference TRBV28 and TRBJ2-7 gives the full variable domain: DVKVTQSSRYLVKRTGEKVFLECVQDMDHENMFWYRQDPGLGLRLIYFSYDVKMKEKGDIPEGYSVSREKKERFSLILESASTNQTSMYLCASSLTGGGSGYEQYFGPGTRLTVT.

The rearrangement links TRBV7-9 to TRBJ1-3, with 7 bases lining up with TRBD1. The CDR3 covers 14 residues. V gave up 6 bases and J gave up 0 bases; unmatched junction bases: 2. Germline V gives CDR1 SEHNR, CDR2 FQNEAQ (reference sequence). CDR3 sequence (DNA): TGTGCCAGCAGGACAGGGAGCTCTGGAAACACCATATATTTT. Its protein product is CASRTGSSGNTIYF.

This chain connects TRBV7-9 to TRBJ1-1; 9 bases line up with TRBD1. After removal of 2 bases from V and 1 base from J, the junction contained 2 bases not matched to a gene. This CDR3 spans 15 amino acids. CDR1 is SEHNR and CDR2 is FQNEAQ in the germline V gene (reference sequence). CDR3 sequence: CASSLMGQGNTEAFF. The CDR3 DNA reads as TGTGCCAGCAGCTTAATGGGACAGGGGAACACTGAAGCTTTCTTT.

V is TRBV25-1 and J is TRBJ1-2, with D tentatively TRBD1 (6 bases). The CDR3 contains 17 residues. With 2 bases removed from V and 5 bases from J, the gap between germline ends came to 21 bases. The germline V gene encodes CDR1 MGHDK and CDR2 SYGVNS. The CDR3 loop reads CASSEKASRGIGYGYTF. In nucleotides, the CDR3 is TGTGCCAGCAGTGAAAAAGCGTCTAGGGGGATCGGTTATGGCTACACCTTC.

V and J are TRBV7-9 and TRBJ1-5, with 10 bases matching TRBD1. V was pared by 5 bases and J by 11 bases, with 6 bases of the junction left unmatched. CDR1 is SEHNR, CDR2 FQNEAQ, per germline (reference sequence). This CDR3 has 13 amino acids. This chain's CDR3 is CASSVKGQGTQHF. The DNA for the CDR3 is TGTGCCAGCAGCGTAAAGGGACAGGGGACCCAGCATTTT.

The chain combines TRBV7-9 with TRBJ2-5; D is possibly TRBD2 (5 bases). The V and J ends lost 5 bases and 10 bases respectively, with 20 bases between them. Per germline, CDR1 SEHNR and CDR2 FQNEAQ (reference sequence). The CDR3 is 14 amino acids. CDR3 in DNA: TGTGCCAGCAGCATGCGGACGGGAAGAGATGGCCAGTACTTC. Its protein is CASSMRTGRDGQYF.

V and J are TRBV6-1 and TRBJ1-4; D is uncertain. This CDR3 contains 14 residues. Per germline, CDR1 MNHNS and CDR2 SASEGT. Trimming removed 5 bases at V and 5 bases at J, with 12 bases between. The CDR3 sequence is CASSFTELNEKLFF. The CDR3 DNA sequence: TGTGCCAGCAGTTTCACGGAACTAAATGAAAAACTGTTTTTT.

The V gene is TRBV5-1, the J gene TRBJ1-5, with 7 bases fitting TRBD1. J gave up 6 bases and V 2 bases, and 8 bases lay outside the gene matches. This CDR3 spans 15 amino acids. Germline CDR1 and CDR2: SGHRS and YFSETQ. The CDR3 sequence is CASSLRGGAGQPQHF. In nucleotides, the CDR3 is TGCGCCAGCAGCTTACGAGGGGGCGCGGGTCAGCCCCAGCATTTT.